The text below deals with one T cell receptor beta chain. What it binds is not known. This sample is part of a study of cytomegalovirus exposure and HLA in healthy donors. Regarding the study as a whole: Under in vitro conditions, a few CMV-associated chains were confirmed as specific for CMV antigens. HLA restriction was apparent for most CMV-associated TCR beta chains in a later analysis. The majority of TCR sequences were rare, yet some public TCRs appeared in many donors.

The PCR was carried out with 60 Vbeta primers and 13 Jbeta primers. Libraries were prepared by immunoSEQ multiplex PCR; TCRdb keeps only in-frame clonotypes and omits some of them. In total, the table holds 150,000 to 200,000 clones. V was shortened by 1 base and J by 5 bases, with 11 bases between the two germline ends. Germline CDR1 and CDR2: LNHDA and SQIVND (reference sequence). This CDR3 is built from 14 residues. This receptor was taken from a woman aged 18-35 years in good health and CMV-seropositive. The rearrangement joins TRBV19 to TRBJ1-1; D is perhaps TRBD1 (5 bases). The sequencing sample was made of PBMCs. The CDR3, as DNA: TGTGCCAGTAGTATAGCTGGGGGGAGGACTGAAGCTTTCTTT. It translates to CASSIAGGRTEAFF.